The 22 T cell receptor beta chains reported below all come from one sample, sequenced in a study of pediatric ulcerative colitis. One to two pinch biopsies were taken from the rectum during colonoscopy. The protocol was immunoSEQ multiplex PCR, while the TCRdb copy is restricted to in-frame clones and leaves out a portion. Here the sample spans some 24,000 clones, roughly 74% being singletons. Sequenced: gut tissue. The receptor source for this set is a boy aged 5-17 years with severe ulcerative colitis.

CDR3 residues: CASRPSGTPPYEQYF. The CDR3 DNA is TGTGCCAGCAGACCCAGCGGGACTCCCCCCTACGAGCAGTACTTC. The chain is built from TRBV6-1 and TRBJ2-7; 7 nucleotides align to TRBD2. The CDR3 spans 15 residues. The germline V gene has CDR1 MNHNS and CDR2 SASEGT. V lost 6 bases to trimming and J lost 2 bases; unmatched junction nucleotides: 10.

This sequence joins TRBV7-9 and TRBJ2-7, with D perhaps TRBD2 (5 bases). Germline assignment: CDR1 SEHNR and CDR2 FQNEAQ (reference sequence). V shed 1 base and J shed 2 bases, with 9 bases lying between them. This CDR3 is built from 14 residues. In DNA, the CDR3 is TGTGCCAGCAGCTTAGACCTGGAGGCCTACGAGCAGTACTTC. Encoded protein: CASSLDLEAYEQYF.

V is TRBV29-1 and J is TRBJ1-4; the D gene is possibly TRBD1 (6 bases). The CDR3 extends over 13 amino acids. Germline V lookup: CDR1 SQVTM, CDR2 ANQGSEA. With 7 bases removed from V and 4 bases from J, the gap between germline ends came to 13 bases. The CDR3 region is CSASRGHNEKLFF. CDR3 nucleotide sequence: TGCAGCGCGAGCAGGGGCCATAATGAAAAACTGTTTTTT.

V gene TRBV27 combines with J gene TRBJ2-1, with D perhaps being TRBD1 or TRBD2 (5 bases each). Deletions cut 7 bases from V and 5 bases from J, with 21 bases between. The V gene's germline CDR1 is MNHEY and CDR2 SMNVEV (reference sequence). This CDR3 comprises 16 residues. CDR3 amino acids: CASTFRGLEDHNEQFF. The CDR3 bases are TGTGCCAGCACATTTCGGGGCCTAGAAGATCACAATGAGCAGTTCTTC.

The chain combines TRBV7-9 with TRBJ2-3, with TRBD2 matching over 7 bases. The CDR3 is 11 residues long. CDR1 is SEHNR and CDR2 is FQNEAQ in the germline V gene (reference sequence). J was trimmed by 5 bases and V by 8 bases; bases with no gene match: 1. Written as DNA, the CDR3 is TGTGCCAGCGGGAGGGGAGATACGCAGTATTTT. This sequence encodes CASGRGDTQYF.

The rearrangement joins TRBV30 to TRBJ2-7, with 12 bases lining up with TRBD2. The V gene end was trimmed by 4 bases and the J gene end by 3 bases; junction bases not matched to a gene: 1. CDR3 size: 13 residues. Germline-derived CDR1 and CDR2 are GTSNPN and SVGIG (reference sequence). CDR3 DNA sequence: TGTGCCTGGAAACTAGCGGGAGGCTACGAGCAGTACTTC. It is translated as CAWKLAGGYEQYF.

The CDR3 DNA reads TGTGCCAGCTCCCTCAGGGGAACTGGAAACACCATATATTTT. It translates to CASSLRGTGNTIYF. V is TRBV18 and J is TRBJ1-3; the D gene is possibly TRBD1 (6 bases). Germline loops: CDR1 KGHSH, CDR2 LQKENI. The CDR3 length is 14 residues. V gave up 6 bases and J gave up 2 bases, with 11 bases separating them.

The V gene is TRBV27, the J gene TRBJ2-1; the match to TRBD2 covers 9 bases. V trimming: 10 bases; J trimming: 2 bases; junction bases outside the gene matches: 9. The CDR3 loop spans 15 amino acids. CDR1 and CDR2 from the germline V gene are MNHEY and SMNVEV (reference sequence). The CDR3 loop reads CAIRPGLATYNEQFF. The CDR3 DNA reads TGTGCCATTCGTCCGGGACTAGCTACCTACAATGAGCAGTTCTTC.

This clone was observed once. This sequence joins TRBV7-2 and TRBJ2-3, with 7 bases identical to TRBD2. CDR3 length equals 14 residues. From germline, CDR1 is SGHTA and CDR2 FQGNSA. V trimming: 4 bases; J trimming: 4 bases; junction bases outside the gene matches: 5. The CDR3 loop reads CASSWGGSADTQYF. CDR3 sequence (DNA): TGTGCCAGCAGCTGGGGGGGTAGCGCAGATACGCAGTATTTT.

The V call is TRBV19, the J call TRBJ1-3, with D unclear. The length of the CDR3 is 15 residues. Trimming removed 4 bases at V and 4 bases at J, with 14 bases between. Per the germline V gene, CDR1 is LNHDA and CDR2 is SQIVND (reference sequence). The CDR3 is CASSRTWESGNTIYF. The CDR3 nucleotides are TGTGCCAGTAGTAGGACCTGGGAGAGCGGAAACACCATATATTTT.

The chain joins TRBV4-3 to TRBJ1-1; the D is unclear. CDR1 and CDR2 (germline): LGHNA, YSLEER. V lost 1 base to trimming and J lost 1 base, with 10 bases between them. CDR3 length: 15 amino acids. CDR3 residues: CASSQGYAGNTEAFF. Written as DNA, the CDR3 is TGCGCCAGCAGCCAAGGGTACGCAGGGAACACTGAAGCTTTCTTT.

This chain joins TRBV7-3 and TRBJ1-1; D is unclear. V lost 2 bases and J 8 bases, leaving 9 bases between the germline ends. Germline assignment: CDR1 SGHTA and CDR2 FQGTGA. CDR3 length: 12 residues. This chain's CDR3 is CASSLLGLEAFF. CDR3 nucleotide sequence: TGTGCCAGCAGCTTATTAGGATTAGAAGCTTTCTTT.

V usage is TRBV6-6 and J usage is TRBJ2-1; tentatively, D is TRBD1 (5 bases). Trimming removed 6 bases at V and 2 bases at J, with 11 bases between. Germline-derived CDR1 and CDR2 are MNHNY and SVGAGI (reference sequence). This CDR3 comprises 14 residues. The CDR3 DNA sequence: TGTGCCAGCAGGGCCTTGGGGCCCTACAATGAGCAGTTCTTC. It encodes CASRALGPYNEQFF.

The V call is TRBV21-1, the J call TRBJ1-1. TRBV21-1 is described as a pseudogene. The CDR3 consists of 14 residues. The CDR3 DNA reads TGTGCCAGCACCCAAGTGGGTTTGAACACTGAAGCTTTCTTT. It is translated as CASTQVGLNTEAFF.

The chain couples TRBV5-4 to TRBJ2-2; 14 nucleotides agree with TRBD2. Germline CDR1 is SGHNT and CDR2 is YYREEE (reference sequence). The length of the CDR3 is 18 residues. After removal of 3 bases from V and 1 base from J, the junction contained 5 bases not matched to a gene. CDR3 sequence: CASSSGTSGSENTGELFF. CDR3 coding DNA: TGTGCCAGCAGCTCCGGGACTAGCGGGAGTGAGAACACCGGGGAGCTGTTTTTT.

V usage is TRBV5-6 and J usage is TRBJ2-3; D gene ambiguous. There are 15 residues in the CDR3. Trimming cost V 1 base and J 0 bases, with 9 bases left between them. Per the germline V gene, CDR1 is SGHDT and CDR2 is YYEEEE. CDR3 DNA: TGTGCCAGCAGCTTGAGCGCGGCTAGCACAGATACGCAGTATTTT. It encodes CASSLSAASTDTQYF.

CDR3 residues: CASSFTGLSGNEQFF. The CDR3 DNA is TGCGCCAGCAGCTTCACAGGGTTAAGTGGGAATGAGCAGTTCTTC. The chain joins TRBV5-1 to TRBJ2-1; tentative D call: TRBD1 (6 bases). Germline-derived CDR1 and CDR2 are SGHRS and YFSETQ. Trimming removed 2 bases from V and 7 bases from J, with 16 bases in between. The CDR3 is made up of 15 amino acids.

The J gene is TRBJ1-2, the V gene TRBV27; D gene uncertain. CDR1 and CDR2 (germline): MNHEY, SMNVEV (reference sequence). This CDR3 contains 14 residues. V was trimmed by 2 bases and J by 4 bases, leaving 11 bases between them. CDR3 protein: CASSLVGSPYGYTF. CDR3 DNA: TGTGCCAGCAGTTTAGTCGGCAGCCCCTATGGCTACACCTTC.

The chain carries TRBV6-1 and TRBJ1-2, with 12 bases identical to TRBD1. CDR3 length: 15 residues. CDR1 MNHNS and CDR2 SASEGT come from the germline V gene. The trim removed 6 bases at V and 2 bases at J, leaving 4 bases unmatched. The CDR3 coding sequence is TGTGCCAGCAGAGTGGGGACAGGGGGCAACTATGGCTACACCTTC. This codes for CASRVGTGGNYGYTF.

The CDR3 loop reads CASNSGQGNEKLFF. As DNA, the CDR3 is TGTGCCAGCAACTCGGGACAGGGAAATGAAAAACTGTTTTTT. V gene TRBV9 combines with J gene TRBJ1-4, with 9 bases fitting TRBD1. CDR1 and CDR2 (germline): SGDLS, YYNGEE. The junction had 5 bases not matched to a gene; V was cut back by 6 bases and J by 5 bases. The CDR3 loop spans 14 amino acids.

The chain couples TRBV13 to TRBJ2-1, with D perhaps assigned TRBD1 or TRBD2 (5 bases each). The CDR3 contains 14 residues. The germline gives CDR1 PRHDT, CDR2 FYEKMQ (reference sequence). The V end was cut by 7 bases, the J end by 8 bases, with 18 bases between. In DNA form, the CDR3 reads TGTGCCAGCATCCATAGGGGAGTTGGGGATGAGCAGTTCTTC. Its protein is CASIHRGVGDEQFF.

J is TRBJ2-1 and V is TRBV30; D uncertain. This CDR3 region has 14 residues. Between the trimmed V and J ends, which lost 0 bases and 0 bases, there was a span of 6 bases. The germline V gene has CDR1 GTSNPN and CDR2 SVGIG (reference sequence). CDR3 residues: CAWSVHGSYNEQFF. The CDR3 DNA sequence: TGTGCCTGGAGTGTACACGGCTCCTACAATGAGCAGTTCTTC. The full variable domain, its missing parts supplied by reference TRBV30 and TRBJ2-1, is SQTIHQWPATLVQPVGSPLSLECTVEGTSNPNLYWYRQAAGRGLQLLFYSVGIGQISSEVPQNLSASRPQDRQFILSSKKLLLSDSGFYLCAWSVHGSYNEQFFGPGTRLTVL.